The present T cell receptor (beta chain) was sequenced within a study of blood T cells in healthy people across ages. Notes on the study in general: TCR beta diversity was tightly associated with the proportion of naive T cells. Measured against age, TCR beta diversity per million T cells decreased in a roughly linear manner.

A J-beta primer mix and a sample-barcoded 5' primer were used in a second PCR of roughly 6 to 12 cycles. TCRdb recomputed calls from the 5' RACE reads with MiXCR, one row per CDR3 protein. Of 1.5 million to 1.8 million distinct CDR3 sequences listed, about 42% were seen once; the top ten hold about 3.8%. This clonotype has more than one count but fewer than ten. Its antigen is as yet unknown. Germline V gives CDR1 SGHTA, CDR2 FQGTGA. The ends were cut back, 2 bases at V and 0 bases at J, with 11 bases in the middle. The CDR3 has 15 amino acids. The sequence was obtained from a woman aged 18-29 years in good health. Material: blood. This chain uses TRBV7-3 with TRBJ2-7; D is possibly TRBD2 (5 bases). CDR3 coding DNA: TGTGCCAGCAGCTTAGAGGTAGCGCCCTCCTACGAGCAGTACTTC. It encodes CASSLEVAPSYEQYF.